Listed below are T cell receptor beta chains from one sample, sequenced in a study of blood T cell repertoires in COVID-19. The table came from immunoSEQ multiplex PCR; TCRdb's copy has only in-frame clones and leaves some out. The sample records roughly 140,000 clones, 75% to 90% being singletons. The sample was peripheral blood. These receptors originate from a woman in her forties or fifties with acute or convalescent COVID-19. Both conserved end residues are part of each CDR3. Fields, in order: clone size, J gene, D gene, V gene, CDR3 protein, CDR3 DNA. D genes are given only for firm matches. Only some rows state a clone size, as once, few, many or a class for expanded clones.

clone size: .; J gene: TRBJ2-7; D gene: .; V gene: TRBV27; CDR3 protein: CASSSNPPYEQYF; CDR3 DNA: TGTGCCAGCAGTTCTAACCCCCCTTACGAGCAGTACTTC
clone size: .; J gene: TRBJ1-1; D gene: .; V gene: TRBV7-9; CDR3 protein: CASSLEGDTEAFF; CDR3 DNA: TGTGCCAGCAGCTTAGAAGGAGACACTGAAGCTTTCTTT
clone size: .; J gene: TRBJ1-1; D gene: .; V gene: TRBV6-5; CDR3 protein: CASSSTRVGSTEAFF; CDR3 DNA: TGTGCCAGCAGCTCCACGAGGGTAGGGTCCACTGAAGCTTTCTTT
clone size: .; J gene: TRBJ1-4; D gene: TRBD1; V gene: TRBV6-5; CDR3 protein: CASSWDRPRVEKLFF; CDR3 DNA: TGTGCCAGCAGTTGGGACAGGCCGCGGGTAGAAAAACTGTTTTTT
clone size: .; J gene: TRBJ1-6; D gene: TRBD1; V gene: TRBV19; CDR3 protein: CASSPRQGSGAHSPLHF; CDR3 DNA: TGTGCCAGTAGTCCCCGACAGGGTAGTGGGGCACATTCACCCCTCCACTTT
clone size: .; J gene: TRBJ2-7; D gene: .; V gene: TRBV20-1; CDR3 protein: CSASPTVSYEQYF; CDR3 DNA: TGCAGTGCTAGTCCTACAGTCTCCTACGAGCAGTACTTC
clone size: .; J gene: TRBJ1-2; D gene: .; V gene: TRBV7-9; CDR3 protein: CASSLRRDPNLYGYTF; CDR3 DNA: TGTGCCAGCAGCTTAAGGAGGGATCCAAACCTCTATGGCTACACCTTC
clone size: .; J gene: TRBJ1-1; D gene: TRBD1; V gene: TRBV29-1; CDR3 protein: CSVEVQGATEAFF; CDR3 DNA: TGCAGCGTTGAGGTACAGGGGGCAACTGAAGCTTTCTTT
clone size: .; J gene: TRBJ1-1; D gene: TRBD1; V gene: TRBV2; CDR3 protein: CASRDIGQATEAFF; CDR3 DNA: TGTGCCAGCAGAGATATCGGACAGGCGACTGAAGCTTTCTTT
clone size: .; J gene: TRBJ1-3; D gene: TRBD1; V gene: TRBV27; CDR3 protein: CASSSGQLGNTIYF; CDR3 DNA: TGTGCCAGCAGTTCGGGACAGCTTGGAAACACCATATATTTT
clone size: .; J gene: TRBJ1-2; D gene: .; V gene: TRBV4-1; CDR3 protein: CASSQTTGTNYGYTF; CDR3 DNA: TGCGCCAGCAGCCAAACGACAGGTACTAACTATGGCTACACCTTC
clone size: .; J gene: TRBJ2-3; D gene: .; V gene: TRBV6-4; CDR3 protein: CASSAFPGTSTDTQYF; CDR3 DNA: TGTGCCAGCAGTGCATTCCCTGGGACTAGCACAGATACGCAGTATTTT
clone size: .; J gene: TRBJ2-5; D gene: .; V gene: TRBV5-1; CDR3 protein: CASRKVGDSGETQYF; CDR3 DNA: TGCGCCAGCAGAAAGGTCGGGGATAGTGGAGAGACCCAGTACTTC
clone size: .; J gene: TRBJ2-1; D gene: .; V gene: TRBV5-1; CDR3 protein: CASSLASSNPEQFF; CDR3 DNA: TGCGCCAGCAGCTTGGCTAGCTCTAACCCTGAGCAGTTCTTC
clone size: few; J gene: TRBJ1-1; D gene: .; V gene: TRBV19; CDR3 protein: CASTHAGGKAFF; CDR3 DNA: TGTGCCAGTACCCACGCCGGGGGAAAAGCTTTCTTT
clone size: .; J gene: TRBJ2-1; D gene: TRBD1; V gene: TRBV7-9; CDR3 protein: CASSFSRGTAYNEQFF; CDR3 DNA: TGTGCCAGCAGCTTTTCCAGGGGGACCGCCTACAATGAGCAGTTCTTC
clone size: .; J gene: TRBJ1-1; D gene: .; V gene: TRBV27; CDR3 protein: CASRGSSAEAFF; CDR3 DNA: TGTGCCAGCCGAGGGTCTTCGGCTGAAGCTTTCTTT
clone size: .; J gene: TRBJ1-4; D gene: .; V gene: TRBV11-2; CDR3 protein: CASSFRGATNEKLFF; CDR3 DNA: TGTGCCAGCAGCTTCCGCGGGGCGACTAATGAAAAACTGTTTTTT
clone size: .; J gene: TRBJ2-7; D gene: .; V gene: TRBV3-1/TRBV3-2; CDR3 protein: CASSLLGGLPSYEQYF; CDR3 DNA: TGTGCCAGCAGCCTCCTTGGCGGCCTCCCCTCCTACGAGCAGTACTTC
clone size: .; J gene: TRBJ1-2; D gene: .; V gene: TRBV6-5; CDR3 protein: CASGTTLGYTF; CDR3 DNA: TGTGCCAGCGGGACAACCCTTGGCTACACCTTC
clone size: few; J gene: TRBJ2-5; D gene: TRBD1; V gene: TRBV19; CDR3 protein: CASSILGGDREETQYF; CDR3 DNA: TGTGCCAGTAGTATTTTAGGAGGGGACAGGGAAGAGACCCAGTACTTC
clone size: .; J gene: TRBJ1-1; D gene: .; V gene: TRBV13; CDR3 protein: CASSLAATGEAFF; CDR3 DNA: TGTGCCAGCAGCTTAGCAGCCACAGGGGAAGCTTTCTTT